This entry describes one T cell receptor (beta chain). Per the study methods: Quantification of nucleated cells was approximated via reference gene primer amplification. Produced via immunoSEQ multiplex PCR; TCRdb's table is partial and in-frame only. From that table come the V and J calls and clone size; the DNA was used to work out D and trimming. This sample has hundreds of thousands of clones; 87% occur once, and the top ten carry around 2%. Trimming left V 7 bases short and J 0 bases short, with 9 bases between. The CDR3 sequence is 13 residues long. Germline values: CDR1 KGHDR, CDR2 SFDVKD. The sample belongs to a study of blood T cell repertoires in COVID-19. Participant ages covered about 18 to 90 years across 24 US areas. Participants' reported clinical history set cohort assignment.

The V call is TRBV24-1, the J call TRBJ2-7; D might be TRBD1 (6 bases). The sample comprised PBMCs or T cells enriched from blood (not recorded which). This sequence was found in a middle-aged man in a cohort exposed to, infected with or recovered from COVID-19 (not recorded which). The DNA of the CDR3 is TGTGCCACCAGGGGGACAAACTCCTACGAGCAGTACTTC. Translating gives CATRGTNSYEQYF.